A selection of T cell receptor beta chains follows, all from one sample in a study of identifying expanded T cells in peripheral blood. This table comes from immunoSEQ multiplex PCR, and its TCRdb copy is limited to in-frame clones, with some not included. The data contain 50,000 to 70,000 clones, 80% to 90% of them singletons. Sequenced: blood. The receptor source for this set is a person between 18 and 75 years old in good health. The CDR3 runs from the conserved cysteine through the conserved F or W. D genes are given only for firm matches. The listing skips clone size in some rows; elsewhere it reads once, few, many or a size class.

V gene: TRBV7-9
J gene: TRBJ2-7
clone size: NA
D gene: NA
CDR3 protein: CASRGAYEQYF
CDR3 DNA: TGTGCCAGCCGGGGGGCTTACGAGCAGTACTTC

V gene: TRBV6-5
J gene: TRBJ1-6
clone size: once
D gene: NA
CDR3 protein: CASSSLQGPLHF
CDR3 DNA: TGTGCCAGCAGCTCCCTCCAGGGACCCCTCCACTTT

V gene: TRBV10-1
J gene: TRBJ2-5
clone size: NA
D gene: TRBD2
CDR3 protein: CASSAFAGGQETQYF
CDR3 DNA: TGCGCCAGCAGTGCCTTTGCGGGAGGGCAAGAGACCCAGTACTTC

V gene: TRBV7-8
J gene: TRBJ2-4
clone size: NA
D gene: NA
CDR3 protein: CASSLAQAGKNIQYF
CDR3 DNA: TGTGCCAGCAGCTTAGCACAGGCGGGCAAAAACATTCAGTACTTC

V gene: TRBV4-1
J gene: TRBJ1-1
clone size: NA
D gene: NA
CDR3 protein: CASSQVLNTEAFF
CDR3 DNA: TGCGCCAGCAGCCAAGTACTGAACACTGAAGCTTTCTTT

V gene: TRBV19
J gene: TRBJ1-2
clone size: few
D gene: NA
CDR3 protein: CASSIGQGNYGYTF
CDR3 DNA: TGTGCCAGTAGTATCGGGCAGGGCAACTATGGCTACACCTTC

V gene: TRBV28
J gene: TRBJ1-5
clone size: NA
D gene: NA
CDR3 protein: CASSGGGNTNQPQHF
CDR3 DNA: TGTGCCAGCAGTGGAGGGGGGAATACCAATCAGCCCCAGCATTTT

V gene: TRBV4-1
J gene: TRBJ2-7
clone size: NA
D gene: TRBD1
CDR3 protein: CASSQADRESEQYF
CDR3 DNA: TGCGCCAGCAGCCAGGCGGACAGGGAGAGCGAGCAGTACTTC

V gene: TRBV7-3
J gene: TRBJ2-2
clone size: once
D gene: NA
CDR3 protein: CASSPTAVNTGELFF
CDR3 DNA: TGTGCCAGCAGCCCTACAGCGGTGAACACCGGGGAGCTGTTTTTT

V gene: TRBV6-1
J gene: TRBJ1-3
clone size: NA
D gene: NA
CDR3 protein: CASSEVLGSGNTIYF
CDR3 DNA: TGTGCCAGCAGTGAAGTATTGGGCTCTGGAAACACCATATATTTT

V gene: TRBV4-2
J gene: TRBJ1-1
clone size: NA
D gene: NA
CDR3 protein: CASVRGSTEAFF
CDR3 DNA: TGTGCCAGCGTGAGGGGTTCCACTGAAGCTTTCTTT

V gene: TRBV6-5
J gene: TRBJ1-1
clone size: NA
D gene: NA
CDR3 protein: CASSYFPLSNTEAFF
CDR3 DNA: TGTGCCAGCAGTTATTTCCCACTCAGTAACACTGAAGCTTTCTTT

V gene: TRBV7-9
J gene: TRBJ1-4
clone size: few
D gene: NA
CDR3 protein: CASSSPWGPEKLFF
CDR3 DNA: TGTGCCAGCAGCTCTCCCTGGGGGCCCGAAAAACTGTTTTTT

V gene: TRBV7-2
J gene: TRBJ1-5
clone size: NA
D gene: TRBD1
CDR3 protein: CASSLRTGGLHF
CDR3 DNA: TGTGCCAGCAGCTTACGGACAGGAGGTTTGCATTTT

V gene: TRBV15
J gene: TRBJ2-1
clone size: NA
D gene: NA
CDR3 protein: CATSPGSYNEQFF
CDR3 DNA: TGTGCCACCAGCCCTGGCTCCTACAATGAGCAGTTCTTC

V gene: TRBV10-3
J gene: TRBJ1-2
clone size: few
D gene: NA
CDR3 protein: CAISESEGQNYGYTF
CDR3 DNA: TGTGCCATCAGTGAGTCCGAGGGCCAAAACTATGGCTACACCTTC

V gene: TRBV2
J gene: TRBJ1-1
clone size: NA
D gene: NA
CDR3 protein: CASSETQGQREAFF
CDR3 DNA: TGTGCCAGCAGTGAAACACAAGGCCAACGTGAAGCTTTCTTT

V gene: TRBV6-4
J gene: TRBJ2-5
clone size: NA
D gene: NA
CDR3 protein: CASSAKGGDQETQYF
CDR3 DNA: TGTGCCAGCAGTGCCAAGGGCGGGGACCAAGAGACCCAGTACTTC

V gene: TRBV30
J gene: TRBJ1-5
clone size: once
D gene: TRBD1
CDR3 protein: CAWSPGDSDQPQHF
CDR3 DNA: TGTGCCTGGAGTCCTGGGGACAGCGATCAGCCCCAGCATTTT

V gene: TRBV10-2
J gene: TRBJ2-1
clone size: NA
D gene: TRBD1
CDR3 protein: CASSEGTGIVNEQFF
CDR3 DNA: TGCGCCAGCAGTGAGGGGACAGGGATTGTGAATGAGCAGTTCTTC

V gene: TRBV23-1
J gene: TRBJ2-2
clone size: NA
D gene: TRBD1
CDR3 protein: CASSLPDRGGELNTGELFF
CDR3 DNA: TGCGCCAGCAGTCTCCCTGACAGGGGAGGAGAATTAAACACCGGGGAGCTGTTTTTT

V gene: TRBV7-9
J gene: TRBJ2-1
clone size: NA
D gene: NA
CDR3 protein: CASSLVGPTGRNEQFF
CDR3 DNA: TGTGCCAGCAGCTTAGTTGGTCCAACAGGGAGGAATGAGCAGTTCTTC

V gene: TRBV9
J gene: TRBJ2-1
clone size: NA
D gene: TRBD1
CDR3 protein: CASSAHRGKSYNEQFF
CDR3 DNA: TGTGCCAGCAGCGCACACAGGGGGAAGTCCTACAATGAGCAGTTCTTC